What follows describes a single T cell receptor (beta chain). The treatment is: randomized to nivolumab then ipilimumab (arm A) or the reverse (arm B). Data came from immunoSEQ multiplex PCR; TCRdb stores just in-frame clones and leaves some out. The table records about 21,000 clones, about 81% of them present only once. V lost 4 bases to trimming and J lost 4 bases, with 13 bases between them. The CDR3 is 14 amino acids. Germline CDR1 SGHDN, CDR2 FVKESK. This sample stems from a study of sequential checkpoint blockade in melanoma. At the level of the study: Each arm's sequence ended with maintenance nivolumab.

The chain links TRBV14 to TRBJ1-2; D is perhaps TRBD1 (6 bases). The material sequenced was CD8+ T cells sorted from blood (inferred from file names), taken from a patient given nivolumab and ipilimumab in sequence. This clonotype was obtained from a human donor with melanoma. CDR3 loop: CASSPGGRGYGYTF. The DNA for the CDR3 is TGTGCCAGCAGCCCCGGCGGCAGGGGCTATGGCTACACCTTC. Combining the CDR3 with reference TRBV14 and TRBJ1-2 gives the whole variable domain EAGVTQFPSHSVIEKGQTVTLRCDPISGHDNLYWYRRVMGKEIKFLLHFVKESKQDESGMPNNRFLAERTGGTYSTLKVQPAELEDSGVYFCASSPGGRGYGYTFGSGTRLTVV.